The 17 T cell receptor beta chains reported below all come from one sample, sequenced in a study of T cells in Graves' hyperthyroidism and ophthalmopathy. There were TCR beta CDR3 regions amplified from RNA transcripts. The HTBI primer set drove a first-round RT-PCR of the TCR CDR3. Each CDR3 protein is one row after TCRdb ran MiXCR on the multiplex PCR reads. The data hold about 480,000 distinct CDR3 sequences, with about 15% observed a single time. Sequenced: blood. The receptor set was obtained from a woman aged 18-29 years with Graves' hyperthyroidism.

This clonotype has a count of ten or more. The V gene is TRBV10-3, the J gene TRBJ2-1, with 9 bases matching TRBD2. From germline, CDR1 is ENHRY and CDR2 SYGVKD. Germline trimming cut 6 bases from V and 2 bases from J; bases unmatched to any gene: 2. CDR3 length: 14 residues. The CDR3 protein is CAIRTSGTYNEQFF. Here the CDR3 DNA reads TGTGCCATCAGGACTAGCGGAACCTACAATGAGCAGTTCTTC.

This clonotype was picked up a small number of times. The V gene is TRBV7-6, the J gene TRBJ2-3, with D maybe TRBD2 (6 bases). The CDR3 is 14 residues long. Trimming took off 5 bases at V and 3 bases at J, with 12 bases between the two ends. Germline values: CDR1 SGHVS, CDR2 FNYEAQ. The CDR3 sequence: CASSRRGETDTQYF. In DNA, the CDR3 is TGTGCCAGCAGCCGCCGCGGGGAGACAGATACGCAGTATTTT.

The chain has TRBV5-1 and TRBJ1-1, with D unresolved. Germline loops: CDR1 SGHRS, CDR2 YFSETQ. CDR3 length: 14 residues. V was shortened by 4 bases and J by 5 bases, with 15 bases between the two germline ends. The CDR3 here is CASSPVDRRTEAFF. As DNA, the CDR3 is TGCGCCAGCAGCCCTGTGGACCGGAGGACTGAAGCTTTCTTT.

Ten or more counts support this clonotype. This chain uses TRBV30 with TRBJ1-2; maybe TRBD1 (6 bases). This CDR3 has 12 residues. Germline V gene sequence: CDR1 GTSNPN, CDR2 SVGIG (reference sequence). V lost 8 bases and J 7 bases, leaving 17 bases between the germline ends. In DNA form, the CDR3 reads TGTGCCGGGGACTTGGAGGGGGGTGGCTACACCTTC. Encoded protein: CAGDLEGGGYTF. The full variable domain, its missing parts supplied by reference TRBV30 and TRBJ1-2, is SQTIHQWPATLVQPVGSPLSLECTVEGTSNPNLYWYRQAAGRGLQLLFYSVGIGQISSEVPQNLSASRPQDRQFILSSKKLLLSDSGFYLCAGDLEGGGYTFGSGTRLTVV.

This clonotype turned up a few times. This chain connects TRBV28 to TRBJ2-1, with D unclear. Germline lookup yields CDR1 MDHEN and CDR2 SYDVKM. The CDR3 spans 15 residues. Trimming took 6 bases from V and 7 from J, leaving 19 bases between them. CDR3 in DNA: TGTGCCAGCAGCTTCCGGCTCACTATAGGTAATGAGCAGTTCTTC. It specifies CASSFRLTIGNEQFF.

The CDR3 DNA reads as TGTGCCACCAGTGACGCCGGGGGCAGTCAAGAGACCCAGTACTTC. Protein: CATSDAGGSQETQYF. V is TRBV11-2 and J is TRBJ2-5, with D possibly called TRBD1 or TRBD2 (6 bases each). CDR3 length: 15 residues. Germline-derived CDR1 and CDR2 are SGHAT and FQNNGV. V lost 10 bases, J lost 2 bases, and 20 bases lay in between.

This clonotype was picked up many times. V and J are TRBV4-1 and TRBJ1-5, with unresolved D. V was clipped by 0 bases and J by 4 bases, with 10 bases between them. Germline CDR1 and CDR2: MGHRA and YSYEKL. CDR3 length equals 15 residues. DNA for the CDR3: TGCGCCAGCAGCCAAGAAGGCAGTTCTAATCAGCCCCAGCATTTT. This gives the protein CASSQEGSSNQPQHF.

This clonotype was counted at least ten times. This chain connects TRBV6-1 to TRBJ2-3; 8 positions match TRBD2. The CDR3 consists of 15 residues. Germline assignment: CDR1 MNHNS and CDR2 SASEGT. The J segment lost 5 bases and the V segment lost 5 bases, leaving 9 bases of the junction unmatched. The CDR3 nucleotides are TGTGCCAGCAGTTTGCAAGCGGGAGTGGGAGATACGCAGTATTTT. Translating it yields CASSLQAGVGDTQYF.

This clonotype was observed at least ten times. The CDR3 spells CASTKALVVAYNEQFF. In nucleotides, the CDR3 is TGTGCCAGCACCAAGGCCCTAGTAGTTGCCTACAATGAGCAGTTCTTC. The J gene is TRBJ2-1, the V gene TRBV3-1; D gene uncertain. From germline, CDR1 is LGHDT and CDR2 YNNKEL (reference sequence). Trimming cost V 7 bases and J 2 bases, with 18 bases left between them. The CDR3 contains 16 residues.

This clonotype showed up many times. This sequence joins TRBV11-2 and TRBJ2-1; TRBD1 might be the D (6 bases). Trimming took off 3 bases at V and 9 bases at J, with 33 bases between the two ends. There are 20 residues in the CDR3. Looked up from germline, CDR1 is SGHAT and CDR2 is FQNNGV. The CDR3 region has the DNA TGTGCCAGCAGCTTCAAGGCCGGCGGACGGCTGCTGGGACACAACATTGAGCAGTTCTTC. This translates into CASSFKAGGRLLGHNIEQFF.

This clonotype was counted ten times or more. This chain joins TRBV15 and TRBJ1-2; D is unclear. The length of the CDR3 is 15 residues. Trimming cost V 0 bases and J 0 bases, with 8 bases left between them. CDR1 and CDR2 from the germline V gene are LNHNV and YYDKDF (reference sequence). The CDR3 bases are TGTGCCACCAGCAGAGATACTACGTCTAACTATGGCTACACCTTC. Translation gives CATSRDTTSNYGYTF.

This clonotype was picked up many times. The chain uses TRBV19 and TRBJ1-1; the D is unclear. Trimming left V 3 bases short and J 0 bases short, with 8 bases between. This CDR3 has 14 residues. Per germline, CDR1 LNHDA and CDR2 SQIVND (reference sequence). CDR3 bases: TGTGCCAGTAGTATGGGGAGGTTGAACACTGAAGCTTTCTTT. It is translated as CASSMGRLNTEAFF.

This clonotype appeared a few times. V gene TRBV24-1 combines with J gene TRBJ1-1, with D possibly being TRBD1 (5 bases). Trimming removed 12 bases from V and 4 bases from J, with 17 bases in between. The CDR3 sequence is 13 residues long. Per the germline V gene, CDR1 is KGHDR and CDR2 is SFDVKD. The DNA of the CDR3 is TGTGCCGCGAGGGGTGGAGGGAGCACTGAAGCTTTCTTT. Its translation is CAARGGGSTEAFF.

This clonotype has only a few counts. This may arise from a read error, as a much more abundant clone is one base away. The chain couples TRBV20-1 to TRBJ1-3; no clear D. V lost 0 bases, J lost 4 bases, and 16 bases lay in between. CDR1 and CDR2 from the germline V gene are DFQATT and SNEGSKA (reference sequence). The CDR3 runs 16 residues. For the CDR3, the DNA is TGCAGTGCTAGAGATTCCCCGGACGCCCAAGGAAACACCATATATTTT. Its protein is CSARDSPDAQGNTIYF.

About this clonotype itself: At one end, the junction sequence differs from germline, possibly due to a read error. This chain joins TRBV12-3 or TRBV12-4 and TRBJ2-1; 8 bases agree with TRBD1. This CDR3 contains 17 residues. The CDR3 is CANSRPGQVEFRDEQFF. CDR3 DNA: TGTGCCAACAGTAGACCGGGACAGGTAGAGTTTCGTGATGAGCAGTTCTTC.

This clonotype was found a few times. The junction departs from germline at one end; a sequencing error may be responsible. The V gene is TRBV27, the J gene TRBJ1-6; the D gene is possibly TRBD1 (5 bases). The CDR3 spans 15 residues. Germline loops: CDR1 MNHEY, CDR2 SMNVEV (reference sequence). The CDR3: CASSLRRGDNSPPHF. The CDR3 nucleotides read TGTGCCAGCAGTTTAAGGCGGGGGGATAATTCACCCCCCCACTTT.

The chain is built from TRBV27 and TRBJ2-6, with 8 bases that match TRBD1. The CDR3 is 17 residues long. Germline V lookup: CDR1 MNHEY, CDR2 SMNVEV (reference sequence). Trimming took 3 bases from V and 2 from J; bases not matched to a gene: 6. The CDR3 sequence is CASSFVTGVTGANVLTF. The CDR3 bases are TGTGCCAGCAGTTTTGTGACAGGGGTAACTGGGGCCAACGTCCTGACTTTC.